The source of this T cell receptor beta chain is a study of blood T cell repertoires in COVID-19. In the study overall: The United States, Italy and Spain provided the acute and convalescent COVID-19 samples. The analysed material was cDNA or gDNA that came from T cells, B-cell-depleted T cells, or PBMCs.

Enrolment of Seattle patients took place during active infection, and they were followed longitudinally. This clone has only a few counts. In the source study's methods: Nucleated cell number was recorded as an estimate derived from reference gene primer amplification. The assay was immunoSEQ multiplex PCR, and TCRdb's table has in-frame clones only and misses some. Clone size and the V and J calls come from that table; the DNA yielded D and trimming. The sample holds roughly 180,000 clones, 81% seen once. This sequence was found in a woman aged 40 to 50 with COVID-19, enrolled during active disease. Sequencing used peripheral blood.

The CDR3: CASSSNPGLAGGPSKNEQFF. The CDR3 coding sequence is TGCGCCAGCAGCTCTAACCCCGGGCTAGCGGGAGGGCCAAGTAAAAATGAGCAGTTCTTC. The chain is built from TRBV5-1 and TRBJ2-1; 12 bases map to TRBD2. The germline CDR1 and CDR2 sequences are SGHRS and YFSETQ. There are 20 residues in the CDR3. Trimming took 3 bases from V and 7 from J; bases not matched to a gene: 20.